Listed here are 18 T cell receptor beta chains from one sample, sequenced in a study of cytomegalovirus exposure and HLA in healthy donors. Use of 60 Vbeta and 13 Jbeta primers characterized the PCR. Clones were sequenced by immunoSEQ multiplex PCR, and TCRdb holds only the in-frame ones, with some missing. The table includes 190,000 or so clones, 82% detected once. Sequenced: PBMCs. All receptors derive from a boy aged 2 to 9 in good health and CMV-seronegative.

This chain links TRBV6-5 with TRBJ1-2, with D perhaps matching TRBD1 (5 bases). Germline V gives CDR1 MNHEY, CDR2 SVGAGI. This CDR3 has 13 amino acids. V was clipped by 6 bases and J by 4 bases, with 12 bases between them. The CDR3 region is CASRPPGVYGYTF. CDR3 DNA sequence: TGTGCCAGCAGACCCCCGGGGGTCTATGGCTACACCTTC.

The chain employs TRBV15 and TRBJ2-2; unclear D gene. V lost 8 bases, J lost 7 bases, and 17 bases lay in between. This CDR3 region has 14 residues. CDR1 LNHNV and CDR2 YYDKDF come from the germline V gene (reference sequence). In DNA, the CDR3 is TGTGCCACCTCCGATCCCGGTTCTTACGGGGAGCTGTTTTTT. Protein: CATSDPGSYGELFF.

This sequence joins TRBV5-5 and TRBJ1-2; weak D call: TRBD1 (5 bases). The germline CDR1 and CDR2 sequences are SGHKS and YYEKEE (reference sequence). The ends were cut back, 1 base at V and 4 bases at J, with 14 bases in the middle. CDR3 length: 15 amino acids. CDR3 coding DNA: TGTGCCAGCAGCTTGTCAGGGTTTCAACTCTATGGCTACACCTTC. Protein sequence: CASSLSGFQLYGYTF.

The V gene is TRBV5-5, the J gene TRBJ1-5, with D maybe TRBD1 (6 bases). CDR1 is SGHKS, CDR2 YYEKEE, per germline (reference sequence). V was cut by 4 bases and J by 4 bases, with 15 bases left in between. CDR3 length: 15 amino acids. The CDR3 sequence is CASSQFGGANQPQHF. In DNA form, the CDR3 reads TGTGCCAGCAGCCAATTTGGGGGGGCAAATCAGCCCCAGCATTTT. The variable domain in full, completed from reference TRBV5-5 and TRBJ1-5, reads DAGVTQSPTHLIKTRGQQVTLRCSPISGHKSVSWYQQVLGQGPQFIFQYYEKEERGRGNFPDRFSARQFPNYSSELNVNALLLGDSALYLCASSQFGGANQPQHFGDGTRLSIL.

This clone was seen a few times. The genes are TRBV7-2 and TRBJ1-5; 7 bases align to TRBD1. This CDR3 has 15 residues. The J segment lost 2 bases and the V segment lost 5 bases, leaving 6 bases of the junction unmatched. Per germline, CDR1 SGHTA and CDR2 FQGNSA. The CDR3 is CASSVTGAGNQPQHF. The CDR3 DNA sequence: TGTGCCAGCAGCGTCACAGGGGCGGGCAATCAGCCCCAGCATTTT.

V usage is TRBV25-1 and J usage is TRBJ2-5; TRBD1 aligns across 8 bases. The CDR3 has 12 residues. Unmatched junction bases numbered 5, after V lost 8 bases and J lost 6 bases. CDR1 is MGHDK and CDR2 is SYGVNS in the germline V gene. CDR3 sequence reads: CASATGEKTQYF. CDR3 bases: TGTGCCAGCGCGACAGGGGAAAAGACCCAGTACTTC.

The table lists this clone with a few counts. The V gene is TRBV10-3, the J gene TRBJ2-5, with 8 bases matching TRBD2. V lost 10 bases, J lost 2 bases, and 9 bases stayed unmatched. The CDR3 is 14 residues long. Germline CDR1 reads ENHRY; CDR2 reads SYGVKD. CDR3: CATGGATLQETQYF. For the CDR3, the DNA is TGTGCCACCGGGGGGGCCACCTTACAAGAGACCCAGTACTTC.

The rearrangement links TRBV28 to TRBJ1-1, with D perhaps matching TRBD1 (5 bases). The CDR3 extends over 13 amino acids. Between the trimmed V and J ends, which lost 4 bases and 4 bases, there was a span of 10 bases. In germline, CDR1 is MDHEN, CDR2 SYDVKM. CDR3 sequence reads: CASSSDDSTEAFF. The CDR3 DNA reads TGTGCCAGCAGTTCCGACGACAGCACTGAAGCTTTCTTT.

The gene calls are TRBV6-1 and TRBJ1-1; a possible D gene is TRBD1 (5 bases). CDR1 is MNHNS and CDR2 is SASEGT in the germline V gene. V shed 4 bases and J shed 0 bases, with 18 bases lying between them. This CDR3 comprises 17 residues. CDR3 residues: CASSGRPNTGMNTEAFF. Here the CDR3 DNA reads TGTGCCAGCAGTGGACGTCCTAACACAGGTATGAACACTGAAGCTTTCTTT.

This sequence joins TRBV18 and TRBJ1-5; a possible D gene is TRBD1 (6 bases). V was cut by 0 bases and J by 5 bases, with 14 bases left in between. The germline CDR1 and CDR2 sequences are KGHSH and LQKENI. This CDR3 contains 16 residues. CDR3 nucleotide sequence: TGTGCCAGCTCACCACCGGGGGCGGGGGGTCATCAGCCCCAGCATTTT. Protein sequence: CASSPPGAGGHQPQHF.

This chain joins TRBV6-1 and TRBJ2-7, with 7 positions matching TRBD1. CDR3 length: 14 residues. Germline values: CDR1 MNHNS, CDR2 SASEGT. With 7 bases clipped from V and 0 bases from J, the junction kept 6 bases outside the gene matches. CDR3 amino acids: CASTGTESSYEQYF. CDR3 sequence (DNA): TGTGCCAGCACCGGGACAGAGAGCTCCTACGAGCAGTACTTC.

The genes are TRBV4-2 and TRBJ1-2; 9 bases line up with TRBD1. The ends lost 6 bases at V and 3 bases at J; junction bases unmatched: 8. Germline values: CDR1 LGHNA, CDR2 YNFKEQ. The CDR3 length is 15 residues. The chain's CDR3 is CASSKRGTGHYGYTF. The CDR3 coding sequence is TGTGCCAGCAGTAAGCGAGGGACAGGGCACTATGGCTACACCTTC.

The rearrangement uses TRBV7-9 and TRBJ2-1, with 10 positions matching TRBD2. Germline CDR1 is SEHNR and CDR2 is FQNEAQ (reference sequence). The CDR3 has 16 amino acids. The V segment lost 3 bases and the J segment 0 bases; nucleotides outside the gene matches: 2. The CDR3 DNA reads TGTGCCAGCAGCTTCCCTAGCGGGGGCTCCTACAATGAGCAGTTCTTC. This codes for CASSFPSGGSYNEQFF. The variable domain in full, with the rest retrieved from reference TRBV7-9 and TRBJ2-1, is DTGVSQNPRHKITKRGQNVTFRCDPISEHNRLYWYRQTLGQGPEFLTYFQNEAQLEKSRLLSDRFSAERPKGSFSTLEIQRTEQGDSAMYLCASSFPSGGSYNEQFFGPGTRLTVL.

J is TRBJ1-6 and V is TRBV12-5; 9 bases map to TRBD1. Germline CDR1 LGHNT, CDR2 FRNRAP. The trim removed 7 bases at V and 8 bases at J, leaving 9 bases unmatched. CDR3 length: 15 amino acids. CDR3 sequence: CASVLVGQGDSPLHF. CDR3 nucleotide sequence: TGTGCTAGTGTACTTGTGGGACAGGGAGATTCACCCCTCCACTTT.

The rearrangement uses TRBV21-1 and TRBJ2-5; TRBD1, the table's D call, lacks a check against the DNA. TRBV21-1 is an annotated pseudogene. This CDR3 spans 15 amino acids. The CDR3 region is CASSTPGLRGETQYF. The CDR3 region has the DNA TGTGCCAGCAGCACCCCCGGGCTCAGGGGGGAGACCCAGTACTTC.

The rearrangement links TRBV7-2 to TRBJ2-3; unclear D gene. CDR1 and CDR2 from the germline V gene are SGHTA and FQGNSA. Trimming took off 1 base at V and 4 bases at J, with 6 bases between the two ends. The CDR3 extends over 13 amino acids. CDR3 nucleotide sequence: TGTGCCAGCAGCTTAGGCGTACCAGATACGCAGTATTTT. Residues: CASSLGVPDTQYF.

Remarks on this clone: The same CDR3 can be traced to other DNA sequences in this sample. The genes are TRBV6-1 and TRBJ2-3, with D possibly matching TRBD2 (6 bases). The CDR3 extends over 14 amino acids. V was cut by 4 bases and J by 2 bases, with 10 bases left in between. Germline CDR1 MNHNS, CDR2 SASEGT. CDR3 region: CASSGGGSTDTQYF. The CDR3 DNA reads TGTGCCAGCAGTGGGGGAGGATCCACAGATACGCAGTATTTT.

This clone has only one observation. Here the CDR3 DNA reads TGTGCCAGCAGCGTAGGGCGGGGGTCTGGGGCCAACGTCCTGACTTTC. Amino acids: CASSVGRGSGANVLTF. This chain uses TRBV9 with TRBJ2-6, with 7 bases fitting TRBD2. V gave up 0 bases and J gave up 1 base; unmatched junction bases: 1. There are 16 residues in the CDR3. Germline CDR1 and CDR2: SGDLS and YYNGEE.